This entry concerns a single T cell receptor (beta chain). Method: immunoSEQ multiplex PCR; TCRdb's copy keeps in-frame clones and lacks some. The sample lists fewer than 85,000 clones; 94% were seen once. Per germline, CDR1 MNHNS and CDR2 SASEGT. The V and J ends lost 2 bases and 10 bases, in that order; junction bases with no gene match: 12. This CDR3 contains 16 residues. The data originate from a study of cytomegalovirus exposure and HLA in healthy donors. The chain carries TRBV6-1 and TRBJ2-1; TRBD2 agrees at 9 bases. This clonotype was obtained from a woman between 18 and 30 years old in good health and CMV-seronegative. Sequenced material: PBMCs. The DNA of the CDR3 is TGTGCCAGCAGTGAAACAGATAGCGGGGGATATAAGGAGCAGTTCTTC. Its protein product is CASSETDSGGYKEQFF.